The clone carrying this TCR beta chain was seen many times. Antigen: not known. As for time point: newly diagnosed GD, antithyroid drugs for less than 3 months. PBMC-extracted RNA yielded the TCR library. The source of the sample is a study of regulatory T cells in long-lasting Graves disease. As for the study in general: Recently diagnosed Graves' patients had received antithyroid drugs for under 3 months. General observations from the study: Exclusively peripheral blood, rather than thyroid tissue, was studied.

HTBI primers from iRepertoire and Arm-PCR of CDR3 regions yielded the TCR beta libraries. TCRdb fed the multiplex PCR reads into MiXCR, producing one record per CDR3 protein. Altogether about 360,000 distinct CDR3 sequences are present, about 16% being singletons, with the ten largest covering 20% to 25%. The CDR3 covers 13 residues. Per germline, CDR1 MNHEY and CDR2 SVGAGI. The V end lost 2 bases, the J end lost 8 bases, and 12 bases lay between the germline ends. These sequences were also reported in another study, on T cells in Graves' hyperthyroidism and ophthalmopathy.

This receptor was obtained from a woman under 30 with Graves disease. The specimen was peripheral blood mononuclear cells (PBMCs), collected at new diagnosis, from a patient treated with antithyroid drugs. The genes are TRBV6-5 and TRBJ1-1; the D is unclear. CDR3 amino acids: CASSYIGTPEAFF. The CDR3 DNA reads TGTGCCAGCAGTTACATCGGCACCCCGGAAGCTTTCTTT.